This is a list of T cell receptor beta chains from one sample in a study of CD8 T cells in ankylosing spondylitis. TCRdb fed the 5' RACE reads into MiXCR, producing one record per CDR3 protein. The sample consists of fewer than 500,000 distinct CDR3 sequences, roughly a quarter of them appearing once. What was sequenced was blood, either unsorted or a sorted T cell fraction (not recorded which). The receptors shown here come from a male donor with ankylosing spondylitis. The CDR3 runs from the conserved cysteine through the conserved F or W. A D gene is named only where the DNA matches it firmly. The size field is filled for only some rows; it gives once, few, many or a size class.

V gene,J gene,D gene,clone size,CDR3 DNA,CDR3 protein
TRBV5-1,TRBJ1-6,-,few,TGCGCCAGCAGCCCGGTAGTTGGAGATAATTCACCCCTCCACTTT,CASSPVVGDNSPLHF
TRBV29-1,TRBJ1-5,-,-,TGCAGCGTTGTTGAACAAAACGATCAGCCCCAGCATTTT,CSVVEQNDQPQHF
TRBV15,TRBJ2-1,TRBD1,-,TGTGCCACCAGCAGCGACAGGGGTTACAATGAGCAGTTCTTC,CATSSDRGYNEQFF
TRBV20-1,TRBJ2-5,-,-,TGCAGTGCTAGAGATACAGGCCAAGAGACCCAGTACTTC,CSARDTGQETQYF
TRBV20-1,TRBJ1-6,-,-,TGCAGTGCTAGAGTGGCCGCTATGGACTCACCCCTCCACTTT,CSARVAAMDSPLHF
TRBV29-1,TRBJ2-2,-,many,TGCAGCGTTGGGGTAGGGCCTAACACCGGGGAGCTGTTTTTT,CSVGVGPNTGELFF
TRBV3-1,TRBJ1-5,-,-,TGTGCCAGCAGCAGGGGAATTCAGCCCCAGCATTTT,CASSRGIQPQHF
TRBV28,TRBJ1-5,TRBD1,-,TGTGCCAGCACTGGAGACAGGGGGAGAGTCTATAGCAATCAGCCCCAGCATTTT,CASTGDRGRVYSNQPQHF
TRBV5-6,TRBJ2-3,-,-,TGTGCCAGCAGCTTCGTTGAGGGGCGAGATACGCAGTATTTT,CASSFVEGRDTQYF
TRBV7-2,TRBJ2-1,-,-,TGTGCCAGCAGCTTGAAGCCCGGGACTCTCCTCAATGAGCAGTTCTTC,CASSLKPGTLLNEQFF
TRBV7-2,TRBJ2-7,-,-,TGTGCCAGCAGCTCGGACTACCTCTCCTACGAGCAGTACTTC,CASSSDYLSYEQYF
TRBV27,TRBJ2-6,TRBD1,-,TGTGCCAGCAGTGCGGGACAGGGATTCTCTGGGGCCAACGTCCTGACTTTC,CASSAGQGFSGANVLTF
TRBV3-1,TRBJ1-5,-,many,TGTGCCAGCAGCCAAGAAGTCGGTGGCAATCAGCCCCAGCATTTT,CASSQEVGGNQPQHF
TRBV12-3/TRBV12-4,TRBJ1-2,-,-,TGTGCCAGCAGTTCAGGGACAACTGGTTATGGCTACACCTTC,CASSSGTTGYGYTF
TRBV20-1,TRBJ2-1,TRBD2,few,TGCAGTGCACACCTAGCGGGTCGTTACAATGAGCAGTTCTTC,CSAHLAGRYNEQFF
TRBV29-1,TRBJ2-2,TRBD1,many,TGCAGCGCCCGGGGACAGGGGGCCGGGGAGCTGTTTTTT,CSARGQGAGELFF
TRBV3-1,TRBJ2-6,TRBD1,-,TGTGCCAGCAGCCGATTGACAGGGGCGCTTCTCGGGGCCAACGTCCTGACTTTC,CASSRLTGALLGANVLTF
TRBV5-1,TRBJ2-1,TRBD1,-,TGCGCCAGCAGCTTCTCGGGACAGGGACCCTCCTACAATGAGCAGTTCTTC,CASSFSGQGPSYNEQFF
TRBV24-1,TRBJ2-2,TRBD2,-,TGTGCCACCAGTGATTTGGAAGGACTAGCCGGGGAGCTGTTTTTT,CATSDLEGLAGELFF
TRBV7-6,TRBJ2-1,TRBD2,-,TGTGCCAGCAGCGCCGGGACTAGCGGGTTAAATGAGCAGTTCTTC,CASSAGTSGLNEQFF
TRBV29-1,TRBJ1-2,-,-,TGCAGCGTTGAAGAGGCGGAGGCCTACACCTTC,CSVEEAEAYTF
TRBV2,TRBJ1-5,-,-,TGTGCCAGCAGTGGAATGTCCCGGGCGCCCCAGCATTTT,CASSGMSRAPQHF
TRBV29-1,TRBJ2-7,TRBD1,-,TGCAGCCTATCATTTGGGACAGGGCCCTCCTACGAGCAGTACTTC,CSLSFGTGPSYEQYF
TRBV7-9,TRBJ1-2,-,-,TGTGCCAGCAGCCTACAAGGGGGGATAACGGGCTACACCTTC,CASSLQGGITGYTF
TRBV24-1,TRBJ2-5,-,-,TGTGCCACCAGCCCAGGCCACCAAGAGACCCAGTACTTC,CATSPGHQETQYF
TRBV5-4,TRBJ2-3,-,few,TGTGCCAGCAGCTTACCGGGACCCACAGATACGCAGTATTTT,CASSLPGPTDTQYF
TRBV11-2,TRBJ2-1,-,many,TGCGCCAGCAGCTTGGTAGGTTACAATGAGCAGTTCTTC,CASSLVGYNEQFF
TRBV3-1,TRBJ2-1,TRBD2,few,TGTGCCAGCAGCCTTCTAGCGGGAGGTTCCAATGAGCAGTTCTTC,CASSLLAGGSNEQFF
TRBV3-1,TRBJ1-2,TRBD1,-,TGTGCCAGCAGCCGCCGGGGACAGAACTATGGCTACACCTTC,CASSRRGQNYGYTF
TRBV20-1,TRBJ1-5,-,few,TGCAGTGCTCACCGGGACAGCAATCAGCCCCAGCATTTT,CSAHRDSNQPQHF
TRBV29-1,TRBJ1-5,-,-,TGCAGCGTTGATGCAGGGCCCAATCAGCCCCAGCATTTT,CSVDAGPNQPQHF
TRBV12-3/TRBV12-4,TRBJ2-1,TRBD2,-,TGTGCCTGCAGACCGACTAGCGGAGTGGGAGTGAGGTACAATGAGCAGTTCTTC,CACRPTSGVGVRYNEQFF
TRBV20-1,TRBJ1-5,-,few,TGCAGTGCTGACGAGGGTCGCAATCAGCCCCAGCATTTT,CSADEGRNQPQHF
TRBV18,TRBJ1-5,-,-,TGTGCCAGCTCACCTGATGGGAACCCCCAGCATTTT,CASSPDGNPQHF
TRBV28,TRBJ2-1,-,few,TGTGCCAGCAGTCCCCCCGGCGGGACTCATGAGCAGTTCTTC,CASSPPGGTHEQFF
TRBV20-1,TRBJ2-7,-,once,TGCAGTGCCACGGGACACCACGAGCAGTACTTC,CSATGHHEQYF